Listed here are 3 T cell receptor beta chains from one sample, sequenced in a study of blood T cells in healthy people across ages. A sample-barcoded 5' primer and a J-beta primer mix were used in a second PCR of roughly 6 to 11 cycles. From the 5' RACE reads, TCRdb called clonotypes with MiXCR, one entry per CDR3 protein. The top ten clones hold approximately 10% of a sample with roughly 1.6 million distinct CDR3 sequences, about 31% of them seen once. Sequencing was done on a sample of blood. These receptors were taken from a woman aged 25 to 45 in good health.

The chain has TRBV20-1 and TRBJ2-7; TRBD1 might be the D (5 bases). V was shortened by 6 bases and J by 2 bases, with 17 bases between the two germline ends. The length of the CDR3 is 14 residues. CDR1 and CDR2 (germline): DFQATT, SNEGSKA (reference sequence). The CDR3: CSAPSRLGAYEQYF. Written as DNA, the CDR3 is TGCAGTGCCCCATCCCGGCTAGGGGCCTACGAGCAGTACTTC.

There are a few counts of this clonotype. This chain uses TRBV4-1 with TRBJ2-7; TRBD1 is a possible D gene (6 bases). The germline CDR1 and CDR2 sequences are MGHRA and YSYEKL. The CDR3 spans 16 residues. V was cut by 0 bases and J by 2 bases, with 14 bases left in between. The CDR3 region is CASSQDMWTETYEQYF. CDR3 DNA: TGCGCCAGCAGCCAAGACATGTGGACAGAGACCTACGAGCAGTACTTC.

This chain connects TRBV7-3 to TRBJ1-2, with 10 nucleotides matching TRBD1. The germline CDR1 and CDR2 sequences are SGHTA and FQGTGA. V lost 2 bases and J lost 6; bases outside the gene matches: 9. The CDR3 totals 16 residues. CDR3 sequence (DNA): TGTGCCAGCAGCTTAGTGGGACAGGGGTTGCGCCATGGCTACACCTTC. Its protein is CASSLVGQGLRHGYTF.